This T cell receptor beta chain was sequenced for a study of blood T cell repertoires in COVID-19. About the research overall: Sources were T cells, B-cell-depleted T cells, or PBMCs; the material itself was cDNA or gDNA.

As handled by the study authors: Cell counts per sample came from amplifying reference gene primers. Here immunoSEQ multiplex PCR was the method, and the copy in TCRdb shows in-frame clones only, minus some. That table gives V, J and clone size, and the DNA gave D and trimming. Counted here are 200,000 to 250,000 clones, roughly 88% occurring once; the ten biggest clones make up about 18%. It was during active infection that Seattle patients were enrolled and then longitudinally followed. Deletions cut 6 bases from V and 3 bases from J, with 11 bases between. Germline CDR1 and CDR2: MDHEN and SYDVKM. CDR3 size: 13 residues.

Material for sequencing was peripheral blood. The V gene is TRBV28, the J gene TRBJ1-2, with D perhaps TRBD1 (6 bases). This TCR was sampled from a man in his fifties with COVID-19, enrolled during active disease. CDR3 DNA: TGTGCCAGCAGCTGGGGGCAGGACTATGGCTACACCTTC. This gives the protein CASSWGQDYGYTF.